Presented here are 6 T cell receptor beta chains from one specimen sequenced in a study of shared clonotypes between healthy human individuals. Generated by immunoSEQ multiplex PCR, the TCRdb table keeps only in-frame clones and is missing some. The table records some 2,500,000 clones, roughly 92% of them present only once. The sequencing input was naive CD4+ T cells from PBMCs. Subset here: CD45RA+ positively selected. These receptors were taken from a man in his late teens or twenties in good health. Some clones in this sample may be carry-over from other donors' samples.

CDR3 region: CASSGDRQRGFF. CDR3 nucleotide sequence: TGTGCCAGCAGCGGGGACAGGCAGCGGGGGTTCTTC. The V call is TRBV2, the J call TRBJ2-1, with a weak D call TRBD1 (8 bases). Looked up from germline, CDR1 is SNHLY and CDR2 is FYNNEI. The ends were cut back, 6 bases at V and 15 bases at J, with 18 bases in the middle. This CDR3 has 12 residues.

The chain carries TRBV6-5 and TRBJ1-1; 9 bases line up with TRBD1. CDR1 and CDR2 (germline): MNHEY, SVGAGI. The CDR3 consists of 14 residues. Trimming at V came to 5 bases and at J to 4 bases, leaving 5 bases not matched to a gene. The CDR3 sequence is CASSQGTGSTEAFF. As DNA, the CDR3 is TGTGCCAGCAGTCAGGGGACAGGGTCCACTGAAGCTTTCTTT.

Here the CDR3 DNA reads TGTGCCAGACAGGATTCTTACGAGCAGTACTTC. This gives the protein CARQDSYEQYF. The V and J genes are TRBV21-1 and TRBJ2-7; the table assigns TRBD1, which was not confirmed against the DNA. TRBV21-1 is termed a pseudogene. There are 11 residues in the CDR3.

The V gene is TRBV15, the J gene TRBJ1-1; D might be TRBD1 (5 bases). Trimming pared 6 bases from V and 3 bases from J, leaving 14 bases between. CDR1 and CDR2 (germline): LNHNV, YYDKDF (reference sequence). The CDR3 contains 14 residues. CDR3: CATSRAGRDTEAFF. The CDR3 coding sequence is TGTGCCACCAGTCGAGCAGGGAGGGACACTGAAGCTTTCTTT.

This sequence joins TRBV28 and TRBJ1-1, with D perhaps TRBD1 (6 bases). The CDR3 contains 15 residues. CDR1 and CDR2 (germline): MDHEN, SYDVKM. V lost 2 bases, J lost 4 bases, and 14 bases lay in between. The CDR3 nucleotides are TGTGCCAGCAGTTTAGGGGTCAGGGGTGGCACTGAAGCTTTCTTT. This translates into CASSLGVRGGTEAFF. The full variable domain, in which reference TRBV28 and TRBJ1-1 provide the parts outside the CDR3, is DVKVTQSSRYLVKRTGEKVFLECVQDMDHENMFWYRQDPGLGLRLIYFSYDVKMKEKGDIPEGYSVSREKKERFSLILESASTNQTSMYLCASSLGVRGGTEAFFGQGTRLTVV.

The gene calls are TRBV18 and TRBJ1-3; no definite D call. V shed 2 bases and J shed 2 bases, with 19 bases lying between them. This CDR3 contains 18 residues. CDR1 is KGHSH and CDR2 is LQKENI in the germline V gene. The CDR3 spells CASSPSSRVGGAGNTIYF. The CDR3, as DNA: TGTGCCAGCTCACCAAGCTCTCGGGTCGGCGGAGCTGGAAACACCATATATTTT. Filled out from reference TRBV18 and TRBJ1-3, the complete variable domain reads NAGVMQNPRHLVRRRGQEARLRCSPMKGHSHVYWYRQLPEEGLKFMVYLQKENIIDESGMPKERFSAEFPKEGPSILRIQQVVRGDSAAYFCASSPSSRVGGAGNTIYFGEGSWLTVV.